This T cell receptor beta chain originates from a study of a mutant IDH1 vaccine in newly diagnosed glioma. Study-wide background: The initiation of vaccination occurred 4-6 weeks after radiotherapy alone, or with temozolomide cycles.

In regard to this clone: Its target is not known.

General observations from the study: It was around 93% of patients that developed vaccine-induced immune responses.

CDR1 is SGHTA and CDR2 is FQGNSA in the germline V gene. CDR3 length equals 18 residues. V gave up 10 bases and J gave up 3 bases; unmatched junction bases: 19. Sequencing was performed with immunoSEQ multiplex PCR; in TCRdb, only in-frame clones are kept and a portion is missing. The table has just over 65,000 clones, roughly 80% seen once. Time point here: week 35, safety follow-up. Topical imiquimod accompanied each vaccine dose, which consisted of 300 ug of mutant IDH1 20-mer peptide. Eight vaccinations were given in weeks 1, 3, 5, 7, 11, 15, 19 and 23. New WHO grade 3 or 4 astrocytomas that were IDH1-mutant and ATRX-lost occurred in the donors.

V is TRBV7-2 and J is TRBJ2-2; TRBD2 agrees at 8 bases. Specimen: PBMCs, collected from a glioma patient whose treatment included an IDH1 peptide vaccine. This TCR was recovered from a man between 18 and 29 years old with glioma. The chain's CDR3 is CATTWGTRLFGDTGELFF. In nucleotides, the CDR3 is TGTGCCACCACTTGGGGGACTAGACTCTTCGGGGACACCGGGGAGCTGTTTTTT.